A selection of T cell receptor beta chains follows, all from one sample in a study of vaccination effects on CD4 cells after COVID-19. Libraries were prepared by immunoSEQ multiplex PCR; TCRdb keeps only in-frame clonotypes and omits some of them. The sample records some 30,000 clones, over 75% being singletons. What these receptors recognize is not known. The source was CD4+ T cells from PBMCs cultured with SARS-CoV-2 spike peptides, collected after COVID-19 vaccination. These receptors originate from a human donor who received a COVID-19 vaccine. Some clones in this sample may be carry-over from other donors' samples. Both conserved end residues are part of each CDR3. Fields, in order: CDR3 DNA, CDR3 protein, D gene, V gene, clone size, J gene. D genes are given only for firm matches. Only part of the rows carry a size: once, few, many, or a class if the clone is expanded.

DNA: TGTGCCAGCACCGTAGGAGTCGGGGGCTACACCTTC; CDR3: CASTVGVGGYTF; D: .; V: TRBV28; size: .; J: TRBJ1-2
DNA: TGTGCCAGCAGTAGACAGGGGTCGAATTATGGCTACACCTTC; CDR3: CASSRQGSNYGYTF; D: TRBD1; V: TRBV6-5; size: .; J: TRBJ1-2
DNA: TGTGCCAGCAGTGAAAGTGGGGCAGGGCGTGGAAACACCGGGGAGCTGTTTTTT; CDR3: CASSESGAGRGNTGELFF; D: .; V: TRBV2; size: .; J: TRBJ2-2
DNA: TGTGCCAGCAGTGAATCAGGACAGGGGAGCTATGGCTACACCTTC; CDR3: CASSESGQGSYGYTF; D: TRBD1; V: TRBV2; size: .; J: TRBJ1-2
DNA: TGTGCCAGCAGCTTAGTATCTCCAACCCTCTCCTACAATGAGCAGTTCTTC; CDR3: CASSLVSPTLSYNEQFF; D: .; V: TRBV7-2; size: .; J: TRBJ2-1
DNA: TGTGCCTGGATGGAGGGGAAAAACACCGGGGAGCTGTTTTTT; CDR3: CAWMEGKNTGELFF; D: .; V: TRBV30; size: few; J: TRBJ2-2
DNA: TGTGCCTGGACTCATCTTGGACAGGGGTATAATTCACCCCTCCACTTT; CDR3: CAWTHLGQGYNSPLHF; D: TRBD1; V: TRBV30; size: few; J: TRBJ1-6
DNA: TGCGCCAGCGGGGCAGGGGGCGAGAACACTGAAGCTTTCTTT; CDR3: CASGAGGENTEAFF; D: TRBD1; V: TRBV5-1; size: .; J: TRBJ1-1
DNA: TGTGCCAGCAGCCAAGAAACAGATACGCAGTATTTT; CDR3: CASSQETDTQYF; D: .; V: TRBV3-1/TRBV3-2; size: .; J: TRBJ2-3
DNA: TGTGCCAGCAGAGTCGCCGGGACTACCAAAAATGAGCAGTTCTTC; CDR3: CASRVAGTTKNEQFF; D: TRBD2; V: TRBV28; size: .; J: TRBJ2-1
DNA: TGTGCCAGCAGCTTAGGGGTAGGATCTAGCTACGAGCAGTACTTC; CDR3: CASSLGVGSSYEQYF; D: .; V: TRBV11-2; size: .; J: TRBJ2-7
DNA: TGTGCCAGCAGCCGGGACTTCACAGATACGCAGTATTTT; CDR3: CASSRDFTDTQYF; D: .; V: TRBV7-8; size: .; J: TRBJ2-3
DNA: TGTGCCAGCAGACTACAGGGCCATAGCAATCAGCCCCAGCATTTT; CDR3: CASRLQGHSNQPQHF; D: .; V: TRBV6-6; size: .; J: TRBJ1-5
DNA: TGCAGCGTTGTTTTGGGGGGACAGGGTCGCACAGATACGCAGTATTTT; CDR3: CSVVLGGQGRTDTQYF; D: TRBD1; V: TRBV29-1; size: .; J: TRBJ2-3
DNA: TGTGCCAGCAGTGAAGGGAGGGGTGGCTACACCTTC; CDR3: CASSEGRGGYTF; D: .; V: TRBV6-1; size: .; J: TRBJ1-2
DNA: TGCGCCAGCAGCCAAGTAATGGGGAATCAGCCCCAGCATTTT; CDR3: CASSQVMGNQPQHF; D: .; V: TRBV4-1; size: few; J: TRBJ1-5
DNA: TGTGCCAGCAGGGGTAGCAATCAGCCCCAGCATTTT; CDR3: CASRGSNQPQHF; D: .; V: TRBV28; size: .; J: TRBJ1-5
DNA: TGTGCCAGCTCACCACCGGGACAGGGTTTCAATCAGCCCCAGCATTTT; CDR3: CASSPPGQGFNQPQHF; D: TRBD1; V: TRBV18; size: .; J: TRBJ1-5
DNA: TGTGCCAGCAGTTCCGGGACATATGAAGCTTTCTTT; CDR3: CASSSGTYEAFF; D: .; V: TRBV12-3/TRBV12-4; size: .; J: TRBJ1-1
DNA: TGTGCCAGCAGCGGGACGGTTAATTCACCCCTCCACTTT; CDR3: CASSGTVNSPLHF; D: .; V: TRBV9; size: .; J: TRBJ1-6
DNA: TGTGCCAGCAGCCCCCCCCCAGGGCATTCACCCCTCCACTTT; CDR3: CASSPPPGHSPLHF; D: .; V: TRBV3-1/TRBV3-2; size: .; J: TRBJ1-6
DNA: TGCGCCAGCAGCCAAGACGGACAGGGAAACTACAATGAGCAGTTCTTC; CDR3: CASSQDGQGNYNEQFF; D: TRBD1; V: TRBV4-1; size: .; J: TRBJ2-1
DNA: TGTGCCGTTGCTAGCGACTCGGTCACCGGGGAGCTGTTTTTT; CDR3: CAVASDSVTGELFF; D: .; V: TRBV2; size: few; J: TRBJ2-2
DNA: TGTGCCAGTAGTTCCCGGGACAGGGGGGCCGGGGAGCTGTTTTTT; CDR3: CASSSRDRGAGELFF; D: TRBD1; V: TRBV19; size: .; J: TRBJ2-2
DNA: TGTGCCAGCAGTTACAACAGGGGAGGCGGGGAGCTGTTTTTT; CDR3: CASSYNRGGGELFF; D: .; V: TRBV6-6; size: .; J: TRBJ2-2
DNA: TGTGCCAGCAGCCAGAACGACAGGGAAACCGGGGAGCTGTTTTTT; CDR3: CASSQNDRETGELFF; D: TRBD1; V: TRBV3-1/TRBV3-2; size: .; J: TRBJ2-2
DNA: TGTGCCAGTAGCCGGGACAGGGAGAATTCACCCCTCCACTTT; CDR3: CASSRDRENSPLHF; D: TRBD1; V: TRBV19; size: .; J: TRBJ1-6
DNA: TGTGCCAGCAGCAAAGCGATTAGGGGTGATACGCAGTATTTT; CDR3: CASSKAIRGDTQYF; D: .; V: TRBV21-1; size: medium-sized; J: TRBJ2-3
DNA: TGTGCCAGCAGCTTCAGGACTAGCGGGGCTTACAATGAGCAGTTCTTC; CDR3: CASSFRTSGAYNEQFF; D: TRBD2; V: TRBV7-3; size: .; J: TRBJ2-1
DNA: TGTGCCAGCAGCGTTAGCGGGGGGGCGTGGAATGAGCAGTTCTTC; CDR3: CASSVSGGAWNEQFF; D: TRBD2; V: TRBV9; size: .; J: TRBJ2-1
DNA: TGCAGTGCTAGTGGGGGCTCTGGAAACACCATATATTTT; CDR3: CSASGGSGNTIYF; D: .; V: TRBV20-1; size: .; J: TRBJ1-3
DNA: TGTGCCAGCAGTGGGCCGCTAGATACGCAGTATTTT; CDR3: CASSGPLDTQYF; D: .; V: TRBV12-3/TRBV12-4; size: .; J: TRBJ2-3
DNA: TGTGCCACCAGTGATCCCAGGACAGGGGGCACTGAAGCTTTCTTT; CDR3: CATSDPRTGGTEAFF; D: TRBD1; V: TRBV24-1; size: once; J: TRBJ1-1
DNA: TGTGCCAGCAGCCCACAGGGGACTAGCGGGGGGGAAGCCAAAAACATTCAGTACTTC; CDR3: CASSPQGTSGGEAKNIQYF; D: TRBD2; V: TRBV7-2; size: .; J: TRBJ2-4
DNA: TGCGCCAGCAGCCCCGACAGGGAAGATGATGGCTACACCTTC; CDR3: CASSPDREDDGYTF; D: TRBD1; V: TRBV5-1; size: .; J: TRBJ1-2
DNA: TGTGCCAGCAGCCTCGAGCACTCTATCCCATACAATGAGCAGTTCTTC; CDR3: CASSLEHSIPYNEQFF; D: .; V: TRBV7-3; size: .; J: TRBJ2-1
DNA: TGTGCCAGCAGTTACTCAGGCGGGGGTGACTATGGCTACACCTTC; CDR3: CASSYSGGGDYGYTF; D: .; V: TRBV6-6; size: .; J: TRBJ1-2